One and the same sample provided the 20 T cell receptor beta chains below, sequenced in a study of type 1 and type 2 diabetes patients. Amplification started from genomic DNA. The TCR beta CDR3 region was amplified using 30 forward and 13 reverse primers. Using its own MiXCR run on the multiplex PCR reads, TCRdb lists one record per CDR3 protein. This table has around 300,000 distinct CDR3 sequences, around 47% appearing once. Sequencing was performed on peripheral blood mononuclear cells (PBMCs). These receptors were collected from a man younger than 35 with type 2 diabetes.

The chain joins TRBV25-1 to TRBJ1-2; no definite D call. The germline V and J ends were trimmed by 8 bases and 6 bases, with 16 bases remaining between them. The CDR3 covers 13 residues. Germline CDR1 and CDR2: MGHDK and SYGVNS. The CDR3 loop reads CASGGVTLNGYTF. The CDR3 DNA reads as TGTGCCAGCGGTGGGGTGACTCTGAATGGCTACACCTTC.

The V gene is TRBV7-9, the J gene TRBJ2-2, with D uncertain. V lost 3 bases and J lost 6, with 5 bases in between. Germline V gene data show CDR1 as SEHNR and CDR2 as FQNEAQ (reference sequence). CDR3 length equals 12 residues. In nucleotides, the CDR3 is TGTGCCAGCAGCTTGGCCGCCGGGGAGCTGTTTTTT. Translation gives CASSLAAGELFF.

The J gene is TRBJ1-1, the V gene TRBV20-1; no definite D call. CDR3 length: 13 amino acids. Germline lookup yields CDR1 DFQATT and CDR2 SNEGSKA (reference sequence). This CDR3 is CRVLNSANTEAFF. CDR3 bases: TGCAGGGTCCTTAATAGCGCGAACACTGAAGCTTTCTTT.

This clonotype has a handful of counts. This sequence joins TRBV9 and TRBJ1-1; D call uncertain. The CDR3 consists of 14 residues. Looked up from germline, CDR1 is SGDLS and CDR2 is YYNGEE. Trimming shortened V by 4 bases and J by 1 base, and 11 bases separated the two germline ends. CDR3 DNA sequence: TGTGCCAGCAGCCCCGGTCTGCAGAACACTGAAGCTTTCTTT. Translated, it gives CASSPGLQNTEAFF.

This clonotype was detected only a few times. The V gene is TRBV7-2, the J gene TRBJ2-7; D is ambiguous. Trimming removed 3 bases at V and 6 bases at J, with 9 bases between. The CDR3 is made up of 12 amino acids. Germline values: CDR1 SGHTA, CDR2 FQGNSA. In DNA form, the CDR3 reads TGTGCCAGCAGCTTTTATGGGTTCGAGCAGTACTTC. It codes for CASSFYGFEQYF.

This clonotype was seen more than once but under ten times. The genes are TRBV19 and TRBJ2-2; 9 nucleotides match TRBD1. After removal of 5 bases from V and 4 bases from J, the junction contained 8 bases not matched to a gene. The V gene's germline CDR1 is LNHDA and CDR2 SQIVND (reference sequence). The CDR3 extends over 16 amino acids. In DNA form, the CDR3 reads TGTGCCAGTAGTTCGAGGCGACAGGGGGGCACCGGGGAGCTGTTTTTT. Protein product: CASSSRRQGGTGELFF.

To note about this clonotype: At one of its ends the junction is not consistent with the germline gene, which may arise from a read error. V is TRBV12-3 or TRBV12-4 and J is TRBJ2-5; tentatively, D is TRBD2 (7 bases). The CDR3 loop spans 14 amino acids. The CDR3: CDSSLGGAKETQYF. The CDR3 DNA is TGTGACAGCAGTTTAGGGGGGGCAAAAGAGACCCAGTACTTC.

This clonotype was seen a few times. This chain connects TRBV5-1 to TRBJ2-5; TRBD2 agrees at 11 bases. From germline, CDR1 is SGHRS and CDR2 YFSETQ. Unmatched junction bases numbered 0, after V lost 5 bases and J lost 3 bases. The CDR3 has 13 amino acids. CDR3 sequence (DNA): TGCGCCAGCAGACTAGCGGGGGAAGAGACCCAGTACTTC. This translates into CASRLAGEETQYF.

In its sample, this clonotype was seen a few times. The chain joins TRBV28 to TRBJ2-3; 7 nucleotides match TRBD2. V was clipped by 6 bases and J by 6 bases; unmatched bases: 9. From germline, CDR1 is MDHEN and CDR2 SYDVKM. This CDR3 region has 14 residues. The CDR3 DNA is TGTGCCAGCAGCAGGACTAGGCAGAGTGATACGCAGTATTTT. Translating gives CASSRTRQSDTQYF.

This clonotype has a handful of counts. The genes are TRBV7-9 and TRBJ1-2; 10 bases line up with TRBD1. Germline CDR1 is SEHNR and CDR2 is FQNEAQ (reference sequence). Germline trimming cut 5 bases from V and 7 bases from J; bases unmatched to any gene: 10. The CDR3 is 15 amino acids. The CDR3 loop is CASSPAGTGVSGYTF. CDR3 bases: TGTGCCAGCAGCCCTGCGGGGACAGGGGTGAGTGGCTACACCTTC.

This chain uses TRBV30 with TRBJ2-7; unclear D gene. V was clipped by 6 bases and J by 7 bases, with 16 bases between them. The germline V gene has CDR1 GTSNPN and CDR2 SVGIG (reference sequence). The CDR3 length is 12 residues. This chain's CDR3 is CACLSHYQEQYF. In nucleotides, the CDR3 is TGTGCCTGTTTGTCCCACTACCAAGAGCAGTACTTC. Full variable domain (remainder filled in from reference TRBV30 and TRBJ2-7): SQTIHQWPATLVQPVGSPLSLECTVEGTSNPNLYWYRQAAGRGLQLLFYSVGIGQISSEVPQNLSASRPQDRQFILSSKKLLLSDSGFYLCACLSHYQEQYFGPGTRLTVT.

The genes are TRBV6-7 and TRBJ2-7, with D perhaps matching TRBD1 (6 bases). TRBV6-7 is an ORF, with its function uncertain. Deletions cut 10 bases from V and 4 bases from J, with 14 bases between. The CDR3 has 12 amino acids. CDR3 residues: CATDLQGYEQYF. The CDR3 DNA follows: TGTGCCACCGACTTACAGGGATACGAGCAGTACTTC.

The rearrangement uses TRBV10-3 and TRBJ1-2, with TRBD1 matching over 8 bases. Germline assignment: CDR1 ENHRY and CDR2 SYGVKD. This CDR3 is 14 amino acids long. The junction had 15 bases not matched to a gene; V was cut back by 10 bases and J by 8 bases. The CDR3 sequence is CASSAGQDGLGYTF. The DNA of the CDR3 is TGTGCCAGCAGCGCGGGACAGGATGGACTCGGCTACACCTTC.

The chain employs TRBV20-1 and TRBJ1-6; 8 positions agree with TRBD1. CDR1 is DFQATT and CDR2 is SNEGSKA in the germline V gene (reference sequence). V was pared by 5 bases and J by 7 bases, with 7 bases of the junction left unmatched. There are 14 residues in the CDR3. CDR3 sequence: CSAPTGDLNSPLHF. The CDR3, as DNA: TGCAGTGCTCCGACAGGGGACCTGAATTCACCCCTCCACTTT.

The gene calls are TRBV18 and TRBJ1-1; D is perhaps TRBD1 (6 bases). CDR3 length: 13 amino acids. Germline V lookup: CDR1 KGHSH, CDR2 LQKENI. V shed 7 bases and J shed 5 bases, with 14 bases lying between them. The CDR3 region is CASYEGQLTEAFF. The CDR3 DNA follows: TGTGCCAGCTATGAAGGACAGCTTACTGAAGCTTTCTTT. The full variable domain, its missing parts supplied by reference TRBV18 and TRBJ1-1, is NAGVMQNPRHLVRRRGQEARLRCSPMKGHSHVYWYRQLPEEGLKFMVYLQKENIIDESGMPKERFSAEFPKEGPSILRIQQVVRGDSAAYFCASYEGQLTEAFFGQGTRLTVV.

The chain joins TRBV7-3 to TRBJ1-5; perhaps TRBD1 as D (5 bases). Germline CDR1 and CDR2: SGHTA and FQGTGA. The V and J ends lost 5 bases and 4 bases respectively, with 15 bases between them. The CDR3 runs 15 residues. CDR3 bases: TGTGCCAGCAGCCAAGATTTCGGGGGTAATCAGCCCCAGCATTTT. This translates into CASSQDFGGNQPQHF.

This clonotype was found a few times. The chain combines TRBV27 with TRBJ2-7; D is uncertain. CDR3 size: 15 residues. The V gene's germline CDR1 is MNHEY and CDR2 SMNVEV (reference sequence). V lost 7 bases to trimming and J lost 0 bases, with 16 bases between them. CDR3 coding DNA: TGTGCCAGCAAGGTGGCAGGACCCAACTCCTACGAGCAGTACTTC. Residues: CASKVAGPNSYEQYF.

The table lists this clonotype with a few counts. The chain combines TRBV7-2 with TRBJ2-7; D call uncertain. The CDR3 is made up of 16 amino acids. V was trimmed by 1 base and J by 2 bases, leaving 15 bases between them. Looked up from germline, CDR1 is SGHTA and CDR2 is FQGNSA. This chain's CDR3 is CASSLGAVLSPYEQYF. The DNA of the CDR3 is TGTGCCAGCAGCTTAGGCGCGGTCCTCTCACCCTACGAGCAGTACTTC.

A note on this clonotype: This CDR3 fails to terminate in the conserved phenylalanine or tryptophan, so it likely reflects a read error. This chain joins TRBV13 and TRBJ2-3; 12 bases are a match to TRBD2. Germline CDR1 PRHDT, CDR2 FYEKMQ (reference sequence). The V segment lost 3 bases and the J segment 0 bases; nucleotides outside the gene matches: 10. The CDR3 totals 19 residues. The CDR3 here is CASSLLLWGTSGSTDTQYI. In nucleotides, the CDR3 is TGTGCCAGCAGCTTGTTGTTGTGGGGGACTAGCGGGAGCACAGATACGCAGTATATT.

The J gene is TRBJ2-1, the V gene TRBV13; TRBD2 matches at 10 bases. Germline-derived CDR1 and CDR2 are PRHDT and FYEKMQ (reference sequence). CDR3 length: 13 residues. V lost 7 bases, J lost 5 bases, and 2 bases stayed unmatched. The CDR3 DNA is TGTGCCAGCAACCTAGCGGGAGACAATGAGCAGTTCTTC. Protein: CASNLAGDNEQFF.